A selection of T cell receptor beta chains follows, all from one sample in a study of cytomegalovirus exposure and HLA in healthy donors. TCRdb keeps only in-frame clones here, not all; method: immunoSEQ multiplex PCR. The sample includes roughly 86,000 clones, approximately 95% of them seen just once. Material: PBMCs. These receptors were collected from a man aged 18 to 29 in good health and CMV-seropositive. CDR3s leave out the opening cysteine and the closing phenylalanine or tryptophan. Clone sizes are given selectively: once, few, many, or a class where the clone is expanded.

clone size	V gene	CDR3 protein
.	TRBV19	ASSIVPGQGPQDTEAF
.	TRBV6-1	ASNPTWGDETQY
.	TRBV11-1	ASSLSGGNQPQH
once	TRBV7-2	ASSITGTTYEQY
.	TRBV7-8	ASSPRESSYNEQF
.	TRBV18	ASSPLAESSYNEQF
.	TRBV7-9	ASSPGPGGDEKLF
few	TRBV7-8	ASSLVPDRGREKLF
once	TRBV7-9	ASSLKGVDRNVWDEQF
.	TRBV7-8	ASLFGRRSGGNTQY
.	TRBV4-1	ASSRLTSGRADEQF
.	TRBV9	ASSATGGGRTDTQY
.	TRBV19	ASSITGSGANVLT
.	TRBV11-3	ASSAQGEETQY
once	TRBV5-1	ASSRFSPSGSYEQY
.	TRBV12-5	ASGFFLGTAGELF
once	TRBV25-1	ASSPPTGGYT
.	TRBV6-5	ASSYLRLGEQY
.	TRBV10-3	AISSDRNSGNTIY
.	TRBV10-1	ASSEPAGGLDEQF
.	TRBV5-8	ASRQPGTGGPANYGYT
.	TRBV7-9	ASSLDADEQF
.	TRBV18	ASSPVRTSADEQF
.	TRBV5-4	ASSEDRARGYT
.	TRBV19	ASPTRYSLYEQY
.	TRBV19	ASSSSGTLRSTQY
.	TRBV4-1	ASSQGLAASSYNEQF
.	TRBV9	ASSDRDWASEQY
.	TRBV30	AWTGTAPEGYT
.	TRBV4-1	ASSPKGLAGGEQF
.	TRBV21-1	ASSRGQPQH
.	TRBV5-1	ASSSHMDRNTGELF
.	TRBV9	ASSVGLAAQGEQF
.	TRBV4-1	ASSRGDTEAF
.	TRBV27	ASRIAGDYNEQF
.	TRBV9	ASSTWTGRDGETQY
.	TRBV27	ASSLWARGNTEAF
.	TRBV4-1	ASSQGGDRYEQY
.	TRBV4-2	ASSQAIGVGAETQY
.	TRBV9	ASSTQGATITEAF
.	TRBV21-1	ASSSGRTSYEQY
.	TRBV28	ASSSSSSGRINEQF
.	TRBV25-1	ASTPQPGDTEAF
.	TRBV11-2	ASSLGWGQGESYT
.	TRBV5-6	ASSLRDMTPGNTIY
.	TRBV5-1	ASRQTSGANVLT
.	TRBV27	ASSLGRVGEQY
.	TRBV5-4	ASSPGSGHYEQY
.	TRBV13	ASRHDRANTGELF
.	TRBV19	AARGGGTNEKLF
.	TRBV7-9	ASSIRQPDNEQF
.	TRBV27	ATAVIAASDTQY